These T cell receptor beta chains were read from a single sample in a study of beta chain features in type 1 diabetes. The protocol was immunoSEQ multiplex PCR, while the TCRdb copy is restricted to in-frame clones and leaves out a portion. The table includes more than 150,000 clones, 9% to 10% detected once. The material sequenced was central memory CD4+ T cells from blood. The receptors here all came from a woman under 30 in good health. The CDR3 runs from the conserved cysteine through the conserved F or W. D genes are given only for firm matches. The size of a clone is reported for some rows only, either as once, few or many, or as a class for expanded clones.

clone size	D gene	V gene	J gene	CDR3 protein	CDR3 DNA
many	TRBD2	TRBV5-6	TRBJ2-1	CASSYTGTRYEQFF	TGTGCCAGCAGTTACACCGGGACTAGGTATGAGCAGTTCTTC
NA	TRBD1	TRBV28	TRBJ2-4	CASSPLRGTVNNIQYF	TGTGCCAGCAGTCCTCTCCGAGGGACAGTAAACAACATTCAGTACTTC
few	TRBD1	TRBV7-2	TRBJ2-2	CASSSGTGAAGELFF	TGTGCCAGCAGCTCCGGGACAGGGGCGGCGGGGGAGCTGTTTTTT
NA	NA	TRBV7-2	TRBJ1-2	CASSPSSVEGYTF	TGTGCCAGCAGCCCATCCTCAGTGGAGGGCTACACCTTC
NA	NA	TRBV5-6	TRBJ2-5	CASSLRQQETQYF	TGTGCCAGCAGCTTGAGACAGCAAGAGACCCAGTACTTC
few	TRBD2	TRBV5-4	TRBJ2-5	CASSLPAGGQETQYF	TGTGCCAGCAGCTTGCCAGCGGGAGGACAAGAGACCCAGTACTTC
NA	TRBD1	TRBV6-1	TRBJ1-5	CASSGQGRSLGNQPQHF	TGTGCCAGCAGTGGACAGGGCCGGAGCCTTGGCAATCAGCCCCAGCATTTT
few	TRBD2	TRBV14	TRBJ2-1	CASSHGTNKNEQFF	TGTGCCAGCAGCCACGGGACTAACAAAAATGAGCAGTTCTTC
few	TRBD2	TRBV9	TRBJ2-1	CASSLLAGAVYNEQFF	TGTGCCAGCAGCCTATTAGCGGGAGCCGTCTACAATGAGCAGTTCTTC
NA	TRBD2	TRBV2	TRBJ2-7	CASSDLAGGYEQYF	TGTGCCAGCAGTGACCTAGCGGGAGGGTACGAGCAGTACTTC
few	NA	TRBV11-3	TRBJ2-7	CASSLGGRYEQYF	TGTGCCAGCAGCTTAGGGGGCCGCTACGAGCAGTACTTC
NA	NA	TRBV19	TRBJ2-7	CASSTTGSYEQYF	TGTGCCAGTAGTACGACAGGCTCCTACGAGCAGTACTTC
few	NA	TRBV9	TRBJ2-2	CASSVQGSNTGELFF	TGTGCCAGCAGCGTACAGGGGTCGAACACCGGGGAGCTGTTTTTT
NA	NA	TRBV9	TRBJ2-3	CASSVEGLAFADTQYF	TGTGCCAGCAGCGTAGAAGGGCTAGCGTTTGCAGATACGCAGTATTTT
NA	TRBD1	TRBV30	TRBJ1-1	CAWSGTGSRAFF	TGTGCCTGGAGTGGGACAGGGAGCCGTGCTTTCTTT
few	TRBD1	TRBV5-4	TRBJ1-6	CASSPQQGSSPLHF	TGTGCCAGCAGCCCCCAACAGGGGAGTTCACCCCTCCACTTT
NA	NA	TRBV2	TRBJ1-6	CASSGQGRSNSPLHF	TGTGCCAGCAGTGGTCAAGGGAGGTCTAATTCACCCCTCCACTTT
NA	TRBD1	TRBV16	TRBJ1-5	CASSPQHRGDQPQHF	TGTGCCAGCAGCCCACAACACAGGGGCGATCAGCCCCAGCATTTT
few	TRBD1	TRBV5-6	TRBJ2-1	CASSHRDRALGQFF	TGTGCCAGCAGCCACCGGGACAGGGCTTTGGGGCAATTCTTC
few	NA	TRBV7-2	TRBJ2-2	CASSSTRRAGIRTGELFF	TGTGCCAGCAGCTCCACTAGAAGGGCTGGTATTCGCACCGGGGAGCTGTTTTTT
NA	TRBD1	TRBV14	TRBJ1-6	CASSQLDRGGSPLHF	TGTGCCAGCAGCCAACTTGACAGGGGAGGGTCACCCCTCCACTTT
few	TRBD1	TRBV27	TRBJ1-2	CASSLKGAGYGYTF	TGTGCCAGCAGTTTAAAGGGGGCGGGTTACGGCTACACCTTC
NA	NA	TRBV5-5	TRBJ2-5	CASSFSGQETQYF	TGTGCCAGCAGCTTTTCGGGTCAAGAGACCCAGTACTTC
few	TRBD2	TRBV11-2	TRBJ2-5	CASSQRLAGTETQYF	TGTGCCAGCAGCCAGAGACTAGCGGGGACAGAGACCCAGTACTTC
NA	TRBD2	TRBV15	TRBJ2-5	CATSRVGLALRETQYF	TGTGCCACCAGCAGAGTTGGACTAGCTCTTCGAGAGACCCAGTACTTC
few	NA	TRBV5-1	TRBJ1-1	CASSLWDSENTEAFF	TGCGCCAGCAGCTTGTGGGACTCCGAGAACACTGAAGCTTTCTTT
few	TRBD2	TRBV4-2	TRBJ2-1	CASSHGTSGNDEQFF	TGTGCCAGCAGCCATGGGACTAGCGGAAACGATGAGCAGTTCTTC